These 27 T cell receptor beta chains were sequenced from one sample in a study of blood T cell repertoires in COVID-19. The data were produced by immunoSEQ multiplex PCR, yet TCRdb's version contains in-frame clones alone and is incomplete. The table lists 250,000 to 300,000 clones, 86% of them singletons. The material sequenced was peripheral blood. The source is a man younger than 35 with active or convalescent COVID-19.

In this sample, this clone turned up once. The rearrangement joins TRBV4-2 to TRBJ2-7; D is unresolved. The CDR3 extends over 13 amino acids. V was trimmed by 0 bases and J by 6 bases, leaving 9 bases between them. Germline V gene sequence: CDR1 LGHNA, CDR2 YNFKEQ. Here the CDR3 reads CASSQELVLEQYF. The CDR3 nucleotides read TGTGCCAGCAGCCAAGAACTGGTCCTCGAGCAGTACTTC.

J is TRBJ2-1 and V is TRBV6-5, with TRBD2 matching over 9 bases. The germline V gene has CDR1 MNHEY and CDR2 SVGAGI. This CDR3 has 15 amino acids. V gave up 2 bases and J gave up 3 bases; unmatched junction bases: 2. The CDR3 DNA is TGTGCCAGCAGTTACAGGACTAGCGACTACAATGAGCAGTTCTTC. Residues: CASSYRTSDYNEQFF.

This chain connects TRBV21-1 to TRBJ1-1; the table's D call of TRBD1 was not tested on the DNA. TRBV21-1 is a pseudogene segment. The CDR3 has 14 residues. The CDR3 DNA follows: TGTGCCAGCAGCAAAGCGCGGCGACAGACCGAAGCTTTCTTT. This sequence encodes CASSKARRQTEAFF.

This chain's CDR3 is CSVTGTLSGNTIYF. CDR3 DNA sequence: TGCAGCGTTACCGGGACACTCTCTGGAAACACCATATATTTT. The V call is TRBV29-1, the J call TRBJ1-3; a weak D match, TRBD1 (6 bases). Looked up from germline, CDR1 is SQVTM and CDR2 is ANQGSEA. V lost 5 bases to trimming and J lost 0 bases, with 11 bases between them. CDR3 length equals 14 residues.

The chain employs TRBV5-4 and TRBJ2-7; 11 bases are shared with TRBD1. The ends lost 0 bases at V and 4 bases at J; junction bases unmatched: 6. The CDR3 contains 16 residues. Germline V gene sequence: CDR1 SGHNT, CDR2 YYREEE (reference sequence). CDR3 sequence (DNA): TGTGCCAGCAGCTTGGGACGGGACAGGGGGTCGTACGAGCAGTACTTC. Its protein is CASSLGRDRGSYEQYF.

The chain couples TRBV5-6 to TRBJ2-7; possibly TRBD2 for D (6 bases). The V gene's germline CDR1 is SGHDT and CDR2 YYEEEE. V lost 4 bases and J lost 3, with 17 bases in between. This CDR3 contains 15 residues. CDR3 in amino acids: CASSNGGDGFYEQYF. CDR3 in DNA: TGTGCCAGCAGCAATGGCGGGGACGGCTTCTACGAGCAGTACTTC.

CDR3 amino acids: CASKLGWNTEAFF. The CDR3 DNA follows: TGTGCCAGTAAGCTGGGCTGGAACACTGAAGCTTTCTTT. The J gene is TRBJ1-1, the V gene TRBV27, with D hard to call. The CDR3 is made up of 13 amino acids. V gave up 9 bases and J gave up 1 base, with 12 bases separating them. Germline CDR1 and CDR2: MNHEY and SMNVEV (reference sequence).

This chain uses TRBV5-1 with TRBJ2-2, with D perhaps TRBD1 (7 bases). V was pared by 0 bases and J by 5 bases, with 14 bases between. CDR3 length equals 16 residues. Per germline, CDR1 SGHRS and CDR2 YFSETQ. The CDR3 region has the DNA TGCGCCAGCAGCTTGGAGGGGGCTGGGAGGACCGGGGAGCTGTTTTTT. Amino acid sequence: CASSLEGAGRTGELFF.

This chain links TRBV11-2 with TRBJ2-5, with 16 bases identical to TRBD2. With V trimmed by 5 bases and J by 5 bases, 8 bases remained unmatched. Germline V lookup: CDR1 SGHAT, CDR2 FQNNGV. The CDR3 is 17 residues long. The CDR3 bases are TGTGCCAGCAGCCCGGGGACTAGCGGGGGGGCTCAGGAGACCCAGTACTTC. Translated: CASSPGTSGGAQETQYF.

V usage is TRBV7-9 and J usage is TRBJ1-2, with TRBD1 identical over 7 bases. CDR1 SEHNR and CDR2 FQNEAQ come from the germline V gene (reference sequence). J was trimmed by 3 bases and V by 5 bases; bases with no gene match: 3. The CDR3 totals 13 residues. CDR3 sequence reads: CASSIQGDYGYTF. The CDR3 coding sequence is TGTGCCAGCAGCATCCAGGGGGACTATGGCTACACCTTC.

The rearrangement uses TRBV4-2 and TRBJ2-3; 11 bases fit TRBD2. The CDR3 has 17 amino acids. With V trimmed by 1 base and J by 5 bases, 8 bases remained unmatched. Germline lookup yields CDR1 LGHNA and CDR2 YNFKEQ. The CDR3 bases are TGTGCCAGCAGCCAAGTCGGGCTAGCGGGGGGAGGAGATACGCAGTATTTT. This sequence encodes CASSQVGLAGGGDTQYF.

Here the CDR3 DNA reads TGTGCCATCGAGTGGGGCTCCCACCAAGAGACCCAGTACTTC. Amino acid sequence: CAIEWGSHQETQYF. The J gene is TRBJ2-5, the V gene TRBV6-5; a weak D match, TRBD1 (5 bases). This CDR3 region has 14 residues. Germline V gene lookup returns CDR1 MNHEY and CDR2 SVGAGI. V lost 10 bases to trimming and J lost 0 bases, with 15 bases between them.

The CDR3 region is CASSLGQGAWVDEKLFF. CDR3 DNA: TGCGCCAGCAGCCTGGGCCAGGGGGCATGGGTCGATGAAAAACTGTTTTTT. The rearrangement joins TRBV5-1 to TRBJ1-4; TRBD1 aligns across 8 bases. The germline gives CDR1 SGHRS, CDR2 YFSETQ. The CDR3 contains 17 residues. V gave up 4 bases and J gave up 6 bases; unmatched junction bases: 14.

The rearrangement links TRBV9 to TRBJ2-3; D is perhaps TRBD1 (6 bases). The germline V gene encodes CDR1 SGDLS and CDR2 YYNGEE. Trimming stripped 9 bases from V and 2 bases from J, with 16 bases between. The CDR3 spans 14 residues. CDR3 sequence (DNA): TGTGCCACCACTACAGGGTTAAACACAGATACGCAGTATTTT. Its translation is CATTTGLNTDTQYF.

The chain has TRBV5-1 and TRBJ2-5; 13 bases align to TRBD2. The CDR3 is made up of 17 amino acids. CDR1 SGHRS and CDR2 YFSETQ come from the germline V gene. Losses at the gene ends were 2 bases for V and 2 bases for J; bases not matched to a gene: 6. The CDR3 reads CASSLPRLAGGQETQYF. For the CDR3, the DNA is TGCGCCAGCAGCTTACCAAGACTAGCGGGGGGACAAGAGACCCAGTACTTC.

The V gene is TRBV6-2 or TRBV6-3, the J gene TRBJ1-4; 7 bases align to TRBD1. With V trimmed by 4 bases and J by 8 bases, 7 bases remained unmatched. Germline V gene data show CDR1 as MNHEY and CDR2 as SVGEGT. CDR3 length equals 14 residues. The CDR3 nucleotides read TGTGCCAGCAGTTCGACAGGGTCCGGAGAAAAACTGTTTTTT. Translation gives CASSSTGSGEKLFF.

This chain uses TRBV14 with TRBJ1-1; 7 bases match TRBD1. V shed 4 bases, J shed 2 bases, and the junction held 4 bases outside the gene matches. There are 14 residues in the CDR3. Germline CDR1 SGHDN, CDR2 FVKESK. CDR3 residues: CASSRDRVNTEAFF. The CDR3 DNA sequence: TGTGCCAGCAGCCGCGACAGGGTAAACACTGAAGCTTTCTTT.

On this clone itself: The junction does not match germline at one end; this may be a read error. The genes are TRBV2 and TRBJ2-7, with 9 bases matching TRBD2. The germline gives CDR1 SNHLY, CDR2 FYNNEI. The CDR3 runs 11 residues. CDR3 sequence: CASSERGTSYF. For the CDR3, the DNA is TGTGCCAGCAGTGAACGGGGGACTAGCTATTTC.

V usage is TRBV24-1 and J usage is TRBJ2-3; D is undetermined. The CDR3 has 15 residues. V dropped 1 base and J dropped 9 bases, with 16 bases sitting between them. The germline V gene encodes CDR1 KGHDR and CDR2 SFDVKD. The CDR3 loop reads CATSDLSSAAETQYF. The CDR3 DNA reads TGTGCCACCAGTGATTTATCCTCTGCCGCGGAGACGCAGTATTTT.

The chain joins TRBV29-1 to TRBJ1-1, with 9 bases identical to TRBD1. V dropped 3 bases and J dropped 7; count of bases not matched to a gene: 3. This CDR3 has 12 amino acids. Germline V gene data show CDR1 as SQVTM and CDR2 as ANQGSEA. The DNA of the CDR3 is TGCAGCGTTGAGTCGGGACAGGGTGAAGCTTTCTTT. It is translated as CSVESGQGEAFF.

This clone was seen a few times. The rearrangement joins TRBV7-2 to TRBJ2-2; 13 nucleotides match TRBD2. V lost 3 bases, J lost 7 bases, and 14 bases stayed unmatched. Germline V CDR1 and CDR2: SGHTA, FQGNSA. This CDR3 has 19 residues. Here the CDR3 DNA reads TGTGCCAGCAGCTTCGCAAGGATCCGACTAGCGGGAGGAGTCGGGGAGCTGTTTTTT. Translation: CASSFARIRLAGGVGELFF.

This clone came up once. V is TRBV11-2 and J is TRBJ2-1; a weak D match, TRBD1 (5 bases). CDR1 and CDR2 from the germline V gene are SGHAT and FQNNGV. The V and J ends lost 5 bases and 3 bases respectively, with 8 bases between them. This CDR3 has 13 amino acids. CDR3 protein: CASSPDSYNEQFF. The DNA of the CDR3 is TGTGCCAGCAGCCCAGACAGCTACAATGAGCAGTTCTTC.

V and J are TRBV2 and TRBJ2-3, with D possibly matching TRBD2 (5 bases). Trimming cost V 0 bases and J 0 bases, with 13 bases left between them. The CDR3 is made up of 17 amino acids. Germline loops: CDR1 SNHLY, CDR2 FYNNEI. The CDR3 DNA reads as TGTGCCAGCAGTGAAGCGTTAGGGCGGGCTAGCACAGATACGCAGTATTTT. Protein product: CASSEALGRASTDTQYF.

This clone appeared a few times. V usage is TRBV29-1 and J usage is TRBJ2-7; a possible D gene is TRBD1 (5 bases). Germline loops: CDR1 SQVTM, CDR2 ANQGSEA. V was cut by 7 bases and J by 3 bases, with 13 bases left in between. The CDR3 is 12 amino acids. The CDR3 loop is CSARWGSYEQYF. The DNA of the CDR3 is TGCAGCGCCCGCTGGGGCAGCTACGAGCAGTACTTC.

This sequence joins TRBV6-5 and TRBJ1-5, with a weak D call TRBD1 (5 bases). The CDR3 length is 13 residues. Germline lookup yields CDR1 MNHEY and CDR2 SVGAGI. The DNA for the CDR3 is TGTGCTGCAGGTAGGACACCGGATCAGCCCCAGCATTTT. Its protein is CAAGRTPDQPQHF.

This chain connects TRBV6-5 to TRBJ2-7, with a weak D call TRBD1 (6 bases). Per germline, CDR1 MNHEY and CDR2 SVGAGI. Trimming removed 6 bases at V and 6 bases at J, with 21 bases between. The CDR3 covers 15 residues. The CDR3 bases are TGTGCCAGCAGGGCCTCTACAGGGAATGGGATCGAGCAGTACTTC. It codes for CASRASTGNGIEQYF.

The chain joins TRBV7-6 to TRBJ2-1; 9 nucleotides agree with TRBD1. CDR3 length equals 15 residues. V was pared by 5 bases and J by 6 bases, with 8 bases of the junction left unmatched. Germline V lookup: CDR1 SGHVS, CDR2 FNYEAQ. The CDR3, as DNA: TGTGCCAGCAGCAGGGACAGGGTAGAAGTCAATGAGCAGTTCTTC. Residues: CASSRDRVEVNEQFF.